One sample yielded the 2 T cell receptor beta chains listed below, sequenced in a study of blood T cell repertoires in COVID-19. Using immunoSEQ multiplex PCR, the repertoire was profiled, and TCRdb retains in-frame clones only, with some absent. Among 250,000 to 300,000 clones listed, approximately 86% were seen once. The sample was PBMCs or T cells enriched from blood (not recorded which). All receptors come from a woman aged 30 to 39 who had recovered from COVID-19.

The V gene is TRBV24-1, the J gene TRBJ2-7; D uncertain. V was clipped by 6 bases and J by 4 bases, with 9 bases between them. Germline assignment: CDR1 KGHDR and CDR2 SFDVKD. This CDR3 has 12 amino acids. The CDR3 loop reads CATSRYGYEQYF. CDR3 DNA: TGTGCCACCAGTAGGTACGGGTACGAGCAGTACTTC.

The chain is built from TRBV6-5 and TRBJ1-2; the D gene is possibly TRBD1 (6 bases). CDR3 length equals 14 residues. In germline, CDR1 is MNHEY, CDR2 SVGAGI. V was clipped by 0 bases and J by 4 bases, with 9 bases between them. CDR3 residues: CASSYSEGGYGYTF. The CDR3 nucleotides read TGTGCCAGCAGTTACTCGGAAGGGGGCTATGGCTACACCTTC.